This T cell receptor beta chain emerged from a study of shared clonotypes between healthy human individuals. Findings and limits, study-wide: Unshared clonotypes carried lower generation probabilities than those common to all four donors.

When replicate PCRs were run on sorted subsets, they used 200 ng DNA, 30,000 to 35,000 T cell genomes. The data were produced by immunoSEQ multiplex PCR, yet TCRdb's version contains in-frame clones alone and is incomplete. The data hold around 2.5 million clones, with approximately 93% observed a single time. The table lists this clone with a count of one. Its antigen is undetermined. The CDR3 length is 19 residues. Per the germline V gene, CDR1 is SGHTA and CDR2 is FQGTGA. V shed 0 bases, J shed 4 bases, and the junction held 10 bases outside the gene matches. The sequencing input was naive CD4+ T cells from PBMCs. Described subset: CD45RA+ positively selected. The receptor comes from a man between 18 and 29 years old in good health. Some clones in this sample may be carry-over from other donors' samples. This sequence joins TRBV7-3 and TRBJ2-3; 13 bases agree with TRBD2. The CDR3 coding sequence is TGTGCCAGCAGCTTAACTGGACTAGCGGGAGTGTTCGGGCCAGATACGCAGTATTTT. Translation: CASSLTGLAGVFGPDTQYF. The full variable domain, in which reference TRBV7-3 and TRBJ2-3 provide the parts outside the CDR3, is GAGVSQTPSNKVTEKGKYVELRCDPISGHTALYWYRQSLGQGPEFLIYFQGTGAADDSGLPNDRFFAVRPEGSVSTLKIQRTERGDSAVYLCASSLTGLAGVFGPDTQYFGPGTRLTVL.